The clone carrying this T cell receptor beta chain occurred a few times. No antigen is known for it. Specified time point: pre-sensitization, week 0. Sample treatment: therapeutic diphenylcyclopropenone sensitization with weekly scalp DPC. TCRdb re-derived calls from the RACE reads in MiXCR, one entry per CDR3 protein. The sample includes some 98,000 distinct CDR3 sequences, 11% of them seen just once. The data stem from a study of human T cells and chemical hapten exposure. Background on the study: Sensitization employed 2% DPC on about 2 cm by about 2 cm of upper inner arm skin. Per-sample TCR yield variability stemmed mainly from small pooled library volume differences. Upper back patch tests used 0.01% DPC, scored after 6 days.

General observations from the study: Clustering by CDR3 similarity yielded significantly more large clusters from expanded TCRs than controls.

Trimming at V came to 4 bases and at J to 8 bases, leaving 10 bases not matched to a gene. The CDR3 consists of 15 residues. Per germline, CDR1 ENHRY and CDR2 SYGVKD. The sequence derives from a woman aged 60 to 75 with alopecia areata. Some clones in this sample may be carry-over from other donors' samples. The sequenced sample was whole blood, obtained in connection with sensitization to the hapten diphenylcyclopropenone (DPC). The V and J genes are TRBV10-3 and TRBJ1-2, with 10 bases fitting TRBD1. CDR3 DNA: TGTGCCATCAGTGTGCCGGGACAGGGGAAAGAGGGCTACACCTTC. Its translation: CAISVPGQGKEGYTF.